Following are 24 T cell receptor beta chains from one sample sequenced in a study of T-cell reconstitution after alpha-beta-depleted transplantation in children. Researchers prepared the TCRbeta library using unique molecular identifiers, the study reports. Using its own MiXCR run on the PCR reads, TCRdb lists one record per CDR3 protein. The sample yields 15,000 to 20,000 distinct CDR3 sequences, around 12% seen once. Sequences were derived from PBMCs, mostly from graft donor cells, sampled 180 days after TCRalphabeta/CD19-depleted stem cell transplant. Receptor source: a boy in the first two years of life who had a stem cell transplant for Wiskott-Aldrich syndrome, so the T cells may come from the graft donor.

This clonotype was seen a few times. The CDR3 loop is CASSILSGRAVNDEQFF. CDR3 in DNA: TGTGCCAGCAGCATTCTTAGCGGGAGGGCCGTGAACGATGAGCAGTTCTTC. The genes are TRBV7-9 and TRBJ2-1; TRBD2 matches at 11 bases. The trim removed 5 bases at V and 8 bases at J, leaving 14 bases unmatched. The CDR3 is 17 amino acids. CDR1 and CDR2 from the germline V gene are SEHNR and FQNEAQ (reference sequence). Full variable domain (remainder filled in from reference TRBV7-9 and TRBJ2-1): DTGVSQNPRHKITKRGQNVTFRCDPISEHNRLYWYRQTLGQGPEFLTYFQNEAQLEKSRLLSDRFSAERPKGSFSTLEIQRTEQGDSAMYLCASSILSGRAVNDEQFFGPGTRLTVL.

This chain connects TRBV14 to TRBJ2-3; D may correspond to TRBD1 or TRBD2 (6 bases each). The CDR3 is made up of 15 amino acids. CDR1 SGHDN and CDR2 FVKESK come from the germline V gene. V shed 1 base and J shed 2 bases, with 10 bases lying between them. For the CDR3, the DNA is TGTGCCAGCAGCCAAGTGGGGGGCGTCACAGATACGCAGTATTTT. This encodes CASSQVGGVTDTQYF. Using reference TRBV14 and TRBJ2-3 for the parts outside the CDR3, the full variable domain is EAGVTQFPSHSVIEKGQTVTLRCDPISGHDNLYWYRRVMGKEIKFLLHFVKESKQDESGMPNNRFLAERTGGTYSTLKVQPAELEDSGVYFCASSQVGGVTDTQYFGPGTRLTVL.

V is TRBV7-9 and J is TRBJ1-3; D is uncertain. CDR1 is SEHNR, CDR2 FQNEAQ, per germline (reference sequence). This CDR3 contains 14 residues. Trimming removed 5 bases from V and 6 bases from J, with 14 bases in between. CDR3 residues: CASSRSGRVNTIYF. CDR3 nucleotides: TGTGCCAGCAGCCGGAGTGGAAGGGTAAACACCATATATTTT.

This clonotype was recorded at least ten times. The J gene is TRBJ2-2, the V gene TRBV7-2; D gene ambiguous. V shed 4 bases and J shed 4 bases, with 7 bases lying between them. CDR1 is SGHTA, CDR2 FQGNSA, per germline. This CDR3 is 13 amino acids long. Here the CDR3 reads CASSYKSTGELFF. In nucleotides, the CDR3 is TGTGCCAGCAGCTATAAGAGCACCGGGGAGCTGTTTTTT.

V usage is TRBV20-1 and J usage is TRBJ2-2; the D gene is possibly TRBD2 (5 bases). The CDR3 has 14 amino acids. Trimming shortened V by 3 bases and J by 1 base, and 9 bases separated the two germline ends. Germline V gene sequence: CDR1 DFQATT, CDR2 SNEGSKA (reference sequence). In DNA, the CDR3 is TGCAGTGCTAGTAACGCGGGGAACACCGGGGAGCTGTTTTTT. Translated: CSASNAGNTGELFF.

This clonotype was detected only a few times. The chain recombines TRBV11-2 with TRBJ1-1; a weak D match, TRBD1 (5 bases). In germline, CDR1 is SGHAT, CDR2 FQNNGV. Trimming cost V 0 bases and J 7 bases, with 15 bases left between them. The CDR3 runs to 15 residues. The CDR3 sequence is CASSLDPGAAFEAFF. CDR3 DNA sequence: TGTGCCAGCAGCTTAGATCCTGGGGCAGCCTTTGAAGCTTTCTTT. The full variable domain, rest sourced from reference TRBV11-2 and TRBJ1-1, is EAGVAQSPRYKIIEKRQSVAFWCNPISGHATLYWYQQILGQGPKLLIQFQNNGVVDDSQLPKDRFSAERLKGVDSTLKIQPAKLEDSAVYLCASSLDPGAAFEAFFGQGTRLTVV.

A note on this clonotype: This may come from a read error, since a much larger clone is one base off. The CDR3 protein is CASSLEPSGANGLTF. In DNA form, the CDR3 reads TGCGCCAGCAGCTTGGAGCCCTCTGGGGCCAACGGCCTGACTTTC. V and J are TRBV5-1 and TRBJ2-6; tentative D call: TRBD1 (5 bases). This CDR3 region has 15 residues. Germline V gives CDR1 SGHRS, CDR2 YFSETQ.

Turning to this clonotype: This may arise from a read error, as a much more abundant clone is one base away. The chain employs TRBV4-2 and TRBJ2-6, with a possible D match to TRBD1 (5 bases). Germline V CDR1 and CDR2: LGHNA, YNFKEQ. CDR3 length: 15 amino acids. As DNA, the CDR3 is TGTGCCAGCAGCCAAGTTATCTCTGGGGCCAACGGCCTGACTTTC. This sequence encodes CASSQVISGANGLTF.

The gene calls are TRBV7-6 and TRBJ2-1; tentative D call: TRBD2 (5 bases). The V gene's germline CDR1 is SGHVS and CDR2 FNYEAQ. V shed 5 bases and J shed 3 bases, with 17 bases lying between them. This CDR3 spans 16 amino acids. CDR3 nucleotides: TGTGCCAGCAGCGGACCCCTCGGACTCGACTACAATGAGCAGTTCTTC. Its translation is CASSGPLGLDYNEQFF.

The V call is TRBV28, the J call TRBJ2-7; unclear D gene. There are 12 residues in the CDR3. The V and J ends lost 4 bases and 4 bases respectively, with 8 bases between them. The V gene's germline CDR1 is MDHEN and CDR2 SYDVKM. For the CDR3, the DNA is TGTGCCAGCAGTTGGGTGCAGTACGAGCAGTACTTC. This gives the protein CASSWVQYEQYF.

The table lists this clonotype with a few counts. The chain uses TRBV27 and TRBJ2-4; TRBD2 might be the D (5 bases). The V end lost 5 bases, the J end lost 1 base, and 12 bases lay between the germline ends. Germline values: CDR1 MNHEY, CDR2 SMNVEV (reference sequence). The CDR3 is 15 residues long. DNA of the CDR3: TGTGCCAGCAGTCGGACCCCGGGGGCCAAAAACATTCAGTACTTC. Its protein is CASSRTPGAKNIQYF.

This clonotype appeared many times. This sequence joins TRBV5-6 and TRBJ1-2, with 9 bases lining up with TRBD1. Trimming cost V 0 bases and J 2 bases; bases outside gene matches: 2. CDR1 SGHDT and CDR2 YYEEEE come from the germline V gene. The CDR3 has 15 residues. In DNA form, the CDR3 reads TGTGCCAGCAGCTTGGCGGGACAGGGAAACTATGGCTACACCTTC. This translates into CASSLAGQGNYGYTF.

V usage is TRBV3-1 and J usage is TRBJ2-2; D is possibly TRBD1 (5 bases). The V gene's germline CDR1 is LGHDT and CDR2 YNNKEL (reference sequence). With 1 base removed from V and 5 bases from J, the gap between germline ends came to 14 bases. The CDR3 length is 16 residues. CDR3 sequence (DNA): TGTGCCAGCAGCCAAGTGGCAGGGAAGAATACCGGGGAGCTGTTTTTT. This translates into CASSQVAGKNTGELFF. Variable domain in full (rest from reference TRBV3-1 and TRBJ2-2): DTAVSQTPKYLVTQMGNDKSIKCEQNLGHDTMYWYKQDSKKFLKIMFSYNNKELIINETVPNRFSPKSPDKAHLNLHINSLELGDSAVYFCASSQVAGKNTGELFFGEGSRLTVL.

Many counts were recorded for this clonotype. The chain is built from TRBV20-1 and TRBJ2-1; 8 nucleotides match TRBD2. The CDR3 is made up of 14 amino acids. Germline V gene data show CDR1 as DFQATT and CDR2 as SNEGSKA (reference sequence). V trimming: 5 bases; J trimming: 4 bases; junction bases outside the gene matches: 7. CDR3 sequence: CSAFTSGAYNEQFF. CDR3 coding DNA: TGCAGTGCTTTTACTAGCGGAGCTTACAATGAGCAGTTCTTC.

This clonotype was counted many times. This chain links TRBV5-1 with TRBJ2-5; 13 positions agree with TRBD2. Germline CDR1 SGHRS, CDR2 YFSETQ. J gave up 5 bases and V 2 bases, and 3 bases lay outside the gene matches. The CDR3 covers 15 residues. CDR3 in DNA: TGCGCCAGCAGCTTACTAGCGGGAGGGGAGGAGACCCAGTACTTC. Protein sequence: CASSLLAGGEETQYF.

The chain carries TRBV5-6 and TRBJ2-1; D possibly corresponds to TRBD2 (6 bases). This CDR3 is built from 15 residues. V was trimmed by 1 base and J by 2 bases, leaving 10 bases between them. Germline V lookup: CDR1 SGHDT, CDR2 YYEEEE. The CDR3 loop is CASSLPGDPYNEQFF. The CDR3 nucleotides are TGTGCCAGCAGCTTGCCGGGAGACCCCTACAATGAGCAGTTCTTC.

At least ten counts were recorded for this clonotype. The chain uses TRBV15 and TRBJ1-5; 9 positions agree with TRBD1. The CDR3 extends over 17 amino acids. The germline V gene encodes CDR1 LNHNV and CDR2 YYDKDF (reference sequence). V gave up 0 bases and J gave up 6 bases; unmatched junction bases: 9. The CDR3 region is CATSRDWGTGMSQPQHF. In DNA form, the CDR3 reads TGTGCCACCAGCAGAGACTGGGGGACAGGGATGAGTCAGCCCCAGCATTTT.

V gene TRBV7-9 combines with J gene TRBJ1-2, with D perhaps matching TRBD1 (5 bases). The CDR3 loop spans 13 amino acids. The V gene's germline CDR1 is SEHNR and CDR2 FQNEAQ (reference sequence). Trimming removed 3 bases at V and 8 bases at J, with 13 bases between. The CDR3: CASSFWDGEGYTF. CDR3 nucleotide sequence: TGTGCCAGCAGCTTCTGGGACGGAGAGGGCTACACCTTC.

The chain joins TRBV9 to TRBJ2-1; 8 bases are shared with TRBD2. This CDR3 region has 16 residues. V dropped 4 bases and J dropped 1; count of bases not matched to a gene: 7. CDR1 is SGDLS, CDR2 YYNGEE, per germline. CDR3 protein: CASSPPTSESYNEQFF. The CDR3 DNA is TGTGCCAGCAGCCCCCCGACTAGCGAGTCCTACAATGAGCAGTTCTTC.

This clonotype was picked up many times. This chain links TRBV7-9 with TRBJ1-2; D gene uncertain. Germline V CDR1 and CDR2: SEHNR, FQNEAQ (reference sequence). V lost 6 bases, J lost 4 bases, and 9 bases lay in between. CDR3 length equals 12 residues. The CDR3 DNA reads TGTGCCAGCAGTAGAAACCTCTATGGCTACACCTTC. Protein product: CASSRNLYGYTF.

V and J are TRBV7-9 and TRBJ1-1, with D possibly matching TRBD1 (5 bases). Germline values: CDR1 SEHNR, CDR2 FQNEAQ (reference sequence). The CDR3 extends over 14 amino acids. The germline V and J ends were trimmed by 5 bases and 3 bases, with 13 bases remaining between them. The CDR3: CASSLGMGDTEAFF. In DNA form, the CDR3 reads TGTGCCAGCAGCCTAGGGATGGGGGACACTGAAGCTTTCTTT.

The V and J genes are TRBV5-1 and TRBJ2-2; 10 nucleotides agree with TRBD1. Germline CDR1 and CDR2: SGHRS and YFSETQ. This CDR3 region has 15 residues. J gave up 6 bases and V 4 bases, and 6 bases lay outside the gene matches. Here the CDR3 reads CASSLGQGEAGELFF. Here the CDR3 DNA reads TGCGCCAGCAGCCTAGGACAGGGGGAGGCCGGGGAGCTGTTTTTT.

This clonotype came up many times. The chain combines TRBV5-5 with TRBJ2-1; D is possibly TRBD1 (6 bases). The length of the CDR3 is 15 residues. Germline-derived CDR1 and CDR2 are SGHKS and YYEKEE (reference sequence). V lost 1 base to trimming and J lost 3 bases, with 11 bases between them. CDR3 DNA: TGTGCCAGCAGCTTGCGGGACACAGTCTACAATGAGCAGTTCTTC. Translated, it gives CASSLRDTVYNEQFF.

In this sample, this clonotype turned up many times. The V gene is TRBV5-1, the J gene TRBJ1-4, with 9 bases aligning to TRBD1. Unmatched junction bases numbered 6, after V lost 4 bases and J lost 5 bases. The length of the CDR3 is 15 residues. Per germline, CDR1 SGHRS and CDR2 YFSETQ. The CDR3 coding sequence is TGCGCCAGCAGCGGGACAGGGCCAGGGAATGAAAAACTGTTTTTT. As protein: CASSGTGPGNEKLFF.